This is a list of T cell receptor beta chains from one sample in a study of T cell responses to AZD1222 COVID-19 vaccine. Libraries were prepared by immunoSEQ multiplex PCR; TCRdb keeps only in-frame clonotypes and omits some of them. The sample holds roughly 98,000 clones, 85% to 90% seen once. Sequencing was performed on peripheral blood, taken 28 days after the second AZD1222 dose. These receptors originate from an adult who received the AZD1222 COVID-19 vaccine. Each CDR3 is given with its conserved first and last residue. Each record gives: D gene, V gene, clone size, CDR3 protein. A D gene is named only where the DNA matches it firmly. Size tells how often a clone was seen (once, few, many) or the class of an expanded clone, and some rows leave it out.

d_gene: TRBD2; v_gene: TRBV27; abundance: -; CDR3aa: CASSRVGTSFHEQFF
d_gene: -; v_gene: TRBV3-1/TRBV3-2; abundance: -; CDR3aa: CATSYSGSTDTQYF
d_gene: -; v_gene: TRBV6-5; abundance: -; CDR3aa: CASTNGAGGTEAFF
d_gene: -; v_gene: TRBV5-1; abundance: -; CDR3aa: CASSPAPLQRYGYTF
d_gene: -; v_gene: TRBV4-1; abundance: -; CDR3aa: CASSQDKGPGETYNEQFF
d_gene: -; v_gene: TRBV7-9; abundance: once; CDR3aa: CASSQDWVSNEKLFF
d_gene: -; v_gene: TRBV15; abundance: -; CDR3aa: CATSIDLGHTEAFF
d_gene: -; v_gene: TRBV6-5; abundance: -; CDR3aa: CASGTGWGNTIYF
d_gene: -; v_gene: TRBV7-9; abundance: -; CDR3aa: CASSFFGGASPYEQYF
d_gene: -; v_gene: TRBV4-1; abundance: -; CDR3aa: CASSQEIASSYNSPLHF
d_gene: -; v_gene: TRBV29-1; abundance: few; CDR3aa: CSVEEGVITEAFF
d_gene: -; v_gene: TRBV6-2/TRBV6-3; abundance: -; CDR3aa: CASSPWAAYPKLYEAFF
d_gene: -; v_gene: TRBV11-2; abundance: once; CDR3aa: CASSLGRGRETQYF
d_gene: -; v_gene: TRBV15; abundance: -; CDR3aa: CATSRLLQGAYGYTF
d_gene: -; v_gene: TRBV28; abundance: -; CDR3aa: CASSLKYEQYF
d_gene: -; v_gene: TRBV6-6; abundance: -; CDR3aa: CASSYDGEQETQYF
d_gene: -; v_gene: TRBV6-5; abundance: -; CDR3aa: CASSEGPGELFF
d_gene: TRBD2; v_gene: TRBV7-3; abundance: -; CDR3aa: CASRREGQDTQYF
d_gene: TRBD2; v_gene: TRBV14; abundance: -; CDR3aa: CASSQEFAGGVYNEQFF
d_gene: -; v_gene: TRBV4-1; abundance: -; CDR3aa: CASSQGNRGREQFF
d_gene: TRBD1; v_gene: TRBV2; abundance: -; CDR3aa: CASSGDSSYEQYF
d_gene: TRBD2; v_gene: TRBV7-2; abundance: -; CDR3aa: CASSLDLPGGINTQYF
d_gene: -; v_gene: TRBV2; abundance: -; CDR3aa: CASRADTGELFF
d_gene: -; v_gene: TRBV3-1/TRBV3-2; abundance: -; CDR3aa: CASSQVAQGETQYF
d_gene: -; v_gene: TRBV6-6; abundance: -; CDR3aa: CASSFDRKKETQYF
d_gene: -; v_gene: TRBV30; abundance: -; CDR3aa: CAWGGAGSHGYTF
d_gene: TRBD2; v_gene: TRBV7-8; abundance: -; CDR3aa: CASNVRIRTSGKTNEQFF
d_gene: TRBD2; v_gene: TRBV5-6; abundance: -; CDR3aa: CASSLVQQLGRGDEQFF
d_gene: -; v_gene: TRBV10-1; abundance: few; CDR3aa: CASSESGNTEPQHF
d_gene: TRBD1; v_gene: TRBV7-8; abundance: -; CDR3aa: CASSLRTGSSYNSPLHF
d_gene: TRBD1; v_gene: TRBV5-1; abundance: -; CDR3aa: CASSLGDSHEQFF
d_gene: -; v_gene: TRBV5-1; abundance: -; CDR3aa: CASSWDFGGPNEQFF
d_gene: -; v_gene: TRBV7-9; abundance: -; CDR3aa: CASSLGEILTNEKLFF
d_gene: TRBD1; v_gene: TRBV28; abundance: -; CDR3aa: CASRPDRVSYEQYF
d_gene: -; v_gene: TRBV5-6; abundance: medium-sized; CDR3aa: CASSLTRDASTSPLHF
d_gene: TRBD1; v_gene: TRBV29-1; abundance: -; CDR3aa: CSVGQGGKMNTEAFF
d_gene: -; v_gene: TRBV14; abundance: -; CDR3aa: CASSASGNTIYF
d_gene: TRBD2; v_gene: TRBV10-3; abundance: -; CDR3aa: CAISESALAGAIASLAGELFF
d_gene: -; v_gene: TRBV10-3; abundance: -; CDR3aa: CAISEGQHQPQHF
d_gene: -; v_gene: TRBV11-2; abundance: -; CDR3aa: CASSFDGQGSEKLFF
d_gene: -; v_gene: TRBV27; abundance: -; CDR3aa: CASSSLDIGPQETQYF
d_gene: -; v_gene: TRBV9; abundance: -; CDR3aa: CASSVALAGENSYGYTF
d_gene: -; v_gene: TRBV27; abundance: -; CDR3aa: CASSLRGAWGLANEKLFF